A single sample gave rise to the 25 T cell receptor beta chains below, sequenced in a study of T cell responses to AZD1222 COVID-19 vaccine. Sequencing used immunoSEQ multiplex PCR; TCRdb keeps in-frame clones, though not all of them. The table records over 65,000 clones, approximately 90% of them present only once. This material consisted of peripheral blood, taken on day 0 of AZD1222 vaccination. The receptors stem from an adult in good health.

This chain links TRBV28 with TRBJ1-2; D might be TRBD1 (6 bases). The length of the CDR3 is 13 residues. The V gene lost 2 bases and the J gene lost 5 bases, with 9 bases spanning the gap. Germline V gene data show CDR1 as MDHEN and CDR2 as SYDVKM. CDR3 amino acids: CASSLTGNYGYTF. The CDR3 DNA reads TGTGCCAGCAGTTTAACAGGGAATTATGGCTACACCTTC.

CDR3 protein: CASSRRQGSNTEAFF. The CDR3 coding sequence is TGTGCCAGCAGCCGGAGACAGGGGTCGAACACTGAAGCTTTCTTT. This chain joins TRBV3-1 (or the pseudogene TRBV3-2) and TRBJ1-1, with 8 positions matching TRBD1. The CDR3 is 15 amino acids. The ends lost 4 bases at V and 1 base at J; junction bases unmatched: 5. Per the germline V gene, CDR1 is LGHDT and CDR2 is YNNKEL (reference sequence).

The chain carries TRBV2 and TRBJ1-1; D perhaps matches TRBD1 (5 bases). With 6 bases removed from V and 1 base from J, the gap between germline ends came to 15 bases. The germline gives CDR1 SNHLY, CDR2 FYNNEI. This CDR3 has 15 amino acids. The CDR3 reads CASRGGGGANTEAFF. The CDR3 bases are TGTGCCAGCAGGGGGGGTGGAGGCGCGAACACTGAAGCTTTCTTT.

The chain uses TRBV9 and TRBJ2-7, with TRBD1 matching over 9 bases. Germline lookup yields CDR1 SGDLS and CDR2 YYNGEE. This CDR3 has 16 residues. Trimming took 3 bases from V and 7 from J; bases not matched to a gene: 14. CDR3 sequence (DNA): TGTGCCAGCAGCGCCGGTGGGTCACAGGGGGCCTGGGAGCAGTACTTC. Protein product: CASSAGGSQGAWEQYF.

V is TRBV4-2 and J is TRBJ2-3; TRBD1 matches 7 bases. This CDR3 contains 17 residues. The V segment lost 0 bases and the J segment 3 bases; nucleotides outside the gene matches: 9. Germline loops: CDR1 LGHNA, CDR2 YNFKEQ. CDR3: CASSQEGSGGWTDTQYF. The CDR3 nucleotides read TGTGCCAGCAGCCAAGAGGGTTCAGGGGGATGGACAGATACGCAGTATTTT.

The gene calls are TRBV3-1 (or the pseudogene TRBV3-2) and TRBJ2-5; weak D call: TRBD1 (6 bases). This CDR3 comprises 15 residues. CDR1 is LGHDT, CDR2 YNNKEL, per germline (reference sequence). Trimming shortened V by 2 bases and J by 5 bases, and 15 bases separated the two germline ends. This chain's CDR3 is CASSQPDSFLETQYF. The DNA for the CDR3 is TGTGCCAGCAGCCAACCGGACAGTTTCCTTGAGACCCAGTACTTC.

This clone was counted once. This chain joins TRBV5-1 and TRBJ1-1; D is ambiguous. Between the trimmed V and J ends, which lost 4 bases and 0 bases, there was a span of 10 bases. Germline CDR1 reads SGHRS; CDR2 reads YFSETQ. CDR3 size: 14 residues. The CDR3 DNA sequence: TGCGCCAGCAGCAATGGACCCATGAACACTGAAGCTTTCTTT. Translated: CASSNGPMNTEAFF. Together with reference TRBV5-1 and TRBJ1-1, the CDR3 gives the full variable domain: KAGVTQTPRYLIKTRGQQVTLSCSPISGHRSVSWYQQTPGQGLQFLFEYFSETQRNKGNFPGRFSGRQFSNSRSEMNVSTLELGDSALYLCASSNGPMNTEAFFGQGTRLTVV.

This sequence joins TRBV6-2 or TRBV6-3 and TRBJ2-7, with TRBD1 matching 11 bases. The germline gives CDR1 MNHEY, CDR2 SVGEGT. The V gene end was trimmed by 5 bases and the J gene end by 3 bases; junction bases not matched to a gene: 9. This CDR3 spans 16 amino acids. The CDR3 is CASSRSPGQGGYEQYF. Here the CDR3 DNA reads TGTGCCAGCAGTCGTTCACCGGGACAGGGGGGCTACGAGCAGTACTTC.

This chain links TRBV2 with TRBJ1-2; tentatively, D is TRBD1 (5 bases). There are 12 residues in the CDR3. From germline, CDR1 is SNHLY and CDR2 FYNNEI. The germline V and J ends were trimmed by 4 bases and 8 bases, with 11 bases remaining between them. The CDR3 nucleotides read TGTGCCAGCAGTGTGCCCCCAGGGGGCTACACCTTC. Protein sequence: CASSVPPGGYTF.

This chain connects TRBV7-8 to TRBJ2-3; D uncertain. The CDR3 extends over 18 amino acids. Germline V CDR1 and CDR2: SGHVS, FQNEAQ. V lost 6 bases to trimming and J lost 0 bases, with 22 bases between them. In nucleotides, the CDR3 is TGTGCCAGCAGTCTACGACCTACGGCAGGCAAGAGCACAGATACGCAGTATTTT. It codes for CASSLRPTAGKSTDTQYF. Combining the CDR3 with reference TRBV7-8 and TRBJ2-3 gives the whole variable domain GAGVSQSPRYKVAKRGQDVALRCDPISGHVSLFWYQQALGQGPEFLTYFQNEAQLDKSGLPSDRFFAERPEGSVSTLKIQRTQQEDSAVYLCASSLRPTAGKSTDTQYFGPGTRLTVL.

CDR3 protein: CASSLLEAQVLFSGANVLTF. DNA for the CDR3: TGTGCCAGCAGCTTGCTGGAGGCGCAGGTTCTTTTCTCTGGGGCCAACGTCCTGACTTTC. V gene TRBV5-4 combines with J gene TRBJ2-6; D perhaps matches TRBD2 (5 bases). Germline CDR1 is SGHNT and CDR2 is YYREEE (reference sequence). Between the trimmed V and J ends, which lost 1 base and 0 bases, there was a span of 20 bases. This CDR3 region has 20 residues.

The V call is TRBV4-1, the J call TRBJ1-6, with TRBD1 identical over 9 bases. V gave up 3 bases and J gave up 6 bases; unmatched junction bases: 9. This CDR3 is built from 17 residues. Looked up from germline, CDR1 is MGHRA and CDR2 is YSYEKL. CDR3: CASSQGTGWVSNSPLHF. The CDR3 bases are TGCGCCAGCAGCCAGGGGACAGGGTGGGTTTCTAATTCACCCCTCCACTTT.

This chain joins TRBV30 and TRBJ2-7; 7 bases map to TRBD1. The germline V gene has CDR1 GTSNPN and CDR2 SVGIG (reference sequence). The junction had 4 bases not matched to a gene; V was cut back by 7 bases and J by 4 bases. CDR3 length equals 11 residues. CDR3 DNA sequence: TGTGCCTCGGGACAGAGTTACGAGCAGTACTTC. It is translated as CASGQSYEQYF. Using reference TRBV30 and TRBJ2-7 for the parts outside the CDR3, the full variable domain is SQTIHQWPATLVQPVGSPLSLECTVEGTSNPNLYWYRQAAGRGLQLLFYSVGIGQISSEVPQNLSASRPQDRQFILSSKKLLLSDSGFYLCASGQSYEQYFGPGTRLTVT.

This clone was detected only a few times. This chain links TRBV11-2 with TRBJ1-1; unclear D gene. Germline CDR1 and CDR2: SGHAT and FQNNGV. V lost 0 bases and J 2 bases, leaving 1 base between the germline ends. This CDR3 has 12 residues. The CDR3 is CASSLDNTEAFF. The CDR3 DNA reads TGTGCCAGCAGCTTAGACAACACTGAAGCTTTCTTT.

This clone was picked up one time. This chain joins TRBV5-6 and TRBJ2-7; no firm D call. CDR1 is SGHDT, CDR2 YYEEEE, per germline. The CDR3 length is 14 residues. V was clipped by 4 bases and J by 2 bases, with 13 bases between them. The CDR3 sequence: CASSPLSSPYEQYF. In DNA form, the CDR3 reads TGTGCCAGCAGCCCCTTGTCCTCCCCCTACGAGCAGTACTTC.

The chain carries TRBV30 and TRBJ1-2; D remains ambiguous. The CDR3 contains 11 residues. Germline CDR1 and CDR2: GTSNPN and SVGIG (reference sequence). Trimming shortened V by 6 bases and J by 7 bases, and 12 bases separated the two germline ends. The CDR3 spells CACQPNGGYTF. The CDR3 region has the DNA TGTGCCTGCCAACCCAACGGTGGCTACACCTTC.

J is TRBJ1-3 and V is TRBV7-9, with unresolved D. The germline V gene has CDR1 SEHNR and CDR2 FQNEAQ (reference sequence). CDR3 size: 12 residues. Trimming pared 1 base from V and 6 bases from J, leaving 4 bases between. The CDR3 DNA follows: TGTGCCAGCAGCTTAGGTCTAAACACCATATATTTT. Its protein is CASSLGLNTIYF.

The V gene is TRBV6-5, the J gene TRBJ2-6; D ambiguous. The germline V gene has CDR1 MNHEY and CDR2 SVGAGI. The CDR3 loop spans 13 amino acids. Trimming cost V 3 bases and J 6 bases, with 6 bases left between them. CDR3 sequence reads: CASSYGEANVLTF. For the CDR3, the DNA is TGTGCCAGCAGTTATGGAGAGGCCAACGTCCTGACTTTC.

The chain recombines TRBV24-1 with TRBJ2-2, with no clear D. V gave up 7 bases and J gave up 3 bases, with 5 bases separating them. Germline CDR1 reads KGHDR; CDR2 reads SFDVKD. CDR3 length: 12 residues. CDR3 in amino acids: CATRDHTGELFF. The CDR3 nucleotides are TGTGCCACCAGAGACCACACCGGGGAGCTGTTTTTT.

The chain carries TRBV2 and TRBJ1-5; 9 bases agree with TRBD1. CDR3 length equals 15 residues. Trimming at V came to 3 bases and at J to 7 bases, leaving 7 bases not matched to a gene. Germline values: CDR1 SNHLY, CDR2 FYNNEI. In nucleotides, the CDR3 is TGTGCCAGCAGTGAGTTTTGGGGGACAGGGCAGCCCCAGCATTTT. Protein sequence: CASSEFWGTGQPQHF.

The chain uses TRBV3-1 (or the pseudogene TRBV3-2) and TRBJ2-2; D not certain. CDR3 length: 14 amino acids. Germline CDR1 LGHDT, CDR2 YNNKEL (reference sequence). V lost 4 bases and J lost 2, with 8 bases in between. DNA for the CDR3: TGTGCCAGCAGCCGCCCGATAAACACCGGGGAGCTGTTTTTT. This sequence encodes CASSRPINTGELFF.

This clone was found once. The chain couples TRBV7-3 to TRBJ2-1; TRBD2 matches 10 bases. The germline V gene has CDR1 SGHTA and CDR2 FQGTGA. The length of the CDR3 is 14 residues. Trimming at V came to 5 bases and at J to 10 bases, leaving 8 bases not matched to a gene. CDR3: CASSATGTSVEQFF. CDR3 sequence (DNA): TGTGCCAGCAGCGCTACCGGGACTAGCGTGGAGCAGTTCTTC.

The rearrangement joins TRBV4-1 to TRBJ2-1; no clear D. Looked up from germline, CDR1 is MGHRA and CDR2 is YSYEKL. Between the trimmed V and J ends, which lost 3 bases and 12 bases, there was a span of 9 bases. This CDR3 is 11 amino acids long. This CDR3 reads CASSQSQVQFF. DNA for the CDR3: TGCGCCAGCAGCCAGAGCCAGGTGCAGTTCTTC.

The CDR3 here is CASSAPRRAGEQYF. CDR3 DNA sequence: TGTGCCAGCAGTGCCCCCCGCAGGGCAGGGGAGCAGTACTTC. The chain links TRBV9 to TRBJ2-7; TRBD1 is a possible D gene (5 bases). Germline CDR1 and CDR2: SGDLS and YYNGEE. V shed 5 bases and J shed 7 bases, with 19 bases lying between them. The CDR3 length is 14 residues.

The chain has TRBV4-2 and TRBJ1-5; D is possibly TRBD1 (6 bases). The V gene lost 0 bases and the J gene lost 1 base, with 7 bases spanning the gap. The CDR3 covers 15 residues. Germline CDR1 reads LGHNA; CDR2 reads YNFKEQ. CDR3 bases: TGTGCCAGCAGCCAAGACAGGGGAAGCAATCAGCCCCAGCATTTT. Translating it yields CASSQDRGSNQPQHF.